This T cell receptor beta chain was sequenced during a study of patients and donors after allogeneic stem cell transplantation. TCRdb analysed the RT-PCR reads with MiXCR anew, one entry per CDR3 protein. The data contain more than 150,000 distinct CDR3 sequences, around two fifths of them singletons. This receptor was taken from a human donor who was either an allogeneic HSCT recipient or a stem cell or donor lymphocyte infusion donor (not recorded which). It is not recorded whose cells these are; they may come from a transplant donor. Source material: blood, either unsorted or a sorted T cell fraction (not recorded which).

The CDR3 sequence is CAISALDRPNSGNTIYF. Here the CDR3 DNA reads TGTGCCATCAGTGCCTTGGACAGGCCCAACTCTGGAAACACCATATATTTT. J is TRBJ1-3 and V is TRBV10-3, with 7 bases that match TRBD1. The CDR3 extends over 17 amino acids. Germline assignment: CDR1 ENHRY and CDR2 SYGVKD. Losses at the gene ends were 4 bases for V and 0 bases for J; bases not matched to a gene: 9.